The 29 T cell receptor beta chains given below trace back to one sample, sequenced in a study of regulatory T cells in long-lasting Graves disease. The TCR beta library used iRepertoire HTBI primers with Arm-PCR amplification of CDR3. Each CDR3 protein is one row after TCRdb ran MiXCR on the multiplex PCR reads. The data show some 430,000 distinct CDR3 sequences, about a fifth seen once. The time point was: persistent/refractory GD, antithyroid drugs over 5 years with positive TRAb. The TCR library was made from RNA extracted from PBMCs. Sequencing was performed on peripheral blood mononuclear cells (PBMCs), taken when the disease was refractory, from a patient treated with antithyroid drugs. These receptors originate from a female donor with Graves disease.

There are a few counts of this clonotype. This chain uses TRBV20-1 with TRBJ2-7; 9 bases map to TRBD1. This CDR3 region has 15 residues. Germline V lookup: CDR1 DFQATT, CDR2 SNEGSKA (reference sequence). Trimming removed 1 base from V and 1 base from J; junction bases left unmatched: 5. The CDR3 reads CSARALDRGSYEQYF. The DNA of the CDR3 is TGCAGTGCTAGAGCGCTGGACAGGGGTTCCTACGAGCAGTACTTC.

A note on this clonotype: A much larger clonotype is one base distant, so this may be a read error. This CDR3 is missing its conserved last phenylalanine or tryptophan, likely due to a read error. The DNA of the CDR3 is TGCAGTGCTGCCAGGGTCGGTCAGCCCCAGCATCTT. The encoded protein is CSAARVGQPQHL. The chain combines TRBV20-1 with TRBJ1-5; D is perhaps TRBD1 (5 bases). With 5 bases removed from V and 6 bases from J, the gap between germline ends came to 11 bases. The CDR3 is made up of 12 amino acids. Germline CDR1 and CDR2: DFQATT and SNEGSKA (reference sequence).

This clonotype was observed a handful of times. This sequence joins TRBV4-1 and TRBJ2-7; TRBD2 matches at 7 bases. From germline, CDR1 is MGHRA and CDR2 YSYEKL. V lost 0 bases to trimming and J lost 8 bases; unmatched junction nucleotides: 16. The CDR3 runs to 17 residues. The CDR3 here is CASSQDFRASGSFQQYF. CDR3 nucleotide sequence: TGCGCCAGCAGCCAAGATTTTCGAGCTAGCGGAAGTTTCCAGCAGTACTTC.

CDR3 sequence: CASSVVPSGFQETQYF. In DNA form, the CDR3 reads TGTGCCAGCAGCGTAGTCCCTAGCGGTTTTCAAGAGACCCAGTACTTC. The V gene is TRBV9, the J gene TRBJ2-5; 7 nucleotides line up with TRBD2. The CDR3 runs 16 residues. Looked up from germline, CDR1 is SGDLS and CDR2 is YYNGEE. With 0 bases clipped from V and 2 bases from J, the junction kept 7 bases outside the gene matches.

V is TRBV3-1 and J is TRBJ1-3, with D possibly matching TRBD1 (6 bases). The CDR3 length is 15 residues. With 0 bases removed from V and 4 bases from J, the gap between germline ends came to 10 bases. Germline CDR1 reads LGHDT; CDR2 reads YNNKEL (reference sequence). CDR3 region: CASSQDGGAGNTIYF. Here the CDR3 DNA reads TGTGCCAGCAGCCAAGACGGGGGCGCAGGAAACACCATATATTTT. Based on the CDR3 plus reference TRBV3-1 and TRBJ1-3, the full variable domain is DTAVSQTPKYLVTQMGNDKSIKCEQNLGHDTMYWYKQDSKKFLKIMFSYNNKELIINETVPNRFSPKSPDKAHLNLHINSLELGDSAVYFCASSQDGGAGNTIYFGEGSWLTVV.

This clonotype was observed a handful of times. This sequence joins TRBV6-1 and TRBJ2-5; 11 nucleotides align to TRBD1. This CDR3 contains 17 residues. The V gene end was trimmed by 2 bases and the J gene end by 5 bases; junction bases not matched to a gene: 10. The V gene's germline CDR1 is MNHNS and CDR2 SASEGT. The DNA of the CDR3 is TGTGCCAGCAGTGAATCTAGGACAGGGGGCAGGGGGGAGACCCAGTACTTC. It codes for CASSESRTGGRGETQYF.

This clonotype was counted at least ten times. This chain joins TRBV6-1 and TRBJ1-5, with TRBD1 matching 8 bases. CDR3 length: 15 residues. The junction had 6 bases not matched to a gene; V was cut back by 5 bases and J by 3 bases. Germline V gene lookup returns CDR1 MNHNS and CDR2 SASEGT. The CDR3 sequence: CASSRTGRYNQPQHF. Here the CDR3 DNA reads TGTGCCAGCAGTCGGACAGGGCGTTACAATCAGCCCCAGCATTTT.

This clonotype has just a few counts. The rearrangement uses TRBV7-9 and TRBJ2-7, with D uncertain. The CDR3 spans 13 residues. Trimming left V 9 bases short and J 6 bases short, with 18 bases between. Germline CDR1 and CDR2: SEHNR and FQNEAQ (reference sequence). CDR3 in DNA: TGTGCCAGTCGGCCCGAAGGAACTGGCGAGCAGTACTTC. Protein product: CASRPEGTGEQYF.

The table lists this clonotype with a few counts. V and J are TRBV10-3 and TRBJ1-5; 7 bases align to TRBD1. CDR1 ENHRY and CDR2 SYGVKD come from the germline V gene. CDR3 length: 13 amino acids. Trimming took 11 bases from V and 2 from J; bases not matched to a gene: 6. CDR3 residues: CAGSTGGNQPQHF. The DNA of the CDR3 is TGTGCCGGCAGTACAGGGGGCAATCAGCCCCAGCATTTT.

This clonotype has a count of ten or more. The CDR3 coding sequence is TGTGCCAGCAGCTTAGTACGGGGTAGCCAGTTCAATTCACCCCTCCACTTT. Translation gives CASSLVRGSQFNSPLHF. The V call is TRBV11-2, the J call TRBJ1-6; the D is unclear. The CDR3 loop spans 17 amino acids. The V gene lost 1 base and the J gene lost 7 bases, with 17 bases spanning the gap. The germline V gene has CDR1 SGHAT and CDR2 FQNNGV.

This clonotype was picked up many times. This chain connects TRBV2 to TRBJ1-1; possibly TRBD1 for D (6 bases). Germline V gene sequence: CDR1 SNHLY, CDR2 FYNNEI. The CDR3 runs to 13 residues. Trimming took 3 bases from V and 5 from J, leaving 10 bases between them. Written as DNA, the CDR3 is TGTGCCAGCAGTGAGGGGGCTGGGACTGAAGCTTTCTTT. The encoded protein is CASSEGAGTEAFF.

Many counts were recorded for this clonotype. V and J are TRBV6-5 and TRBJ2-5, with unresolved D. The CDR3 covers 15 residues. Trimming shortened V by 3 bases and J by 1 base, and 12 bases separated the two germline ends. Germline CDR1 MNHEY, CDR2 SVGAGI. The CDR3 sequence is CASSYTGLIQETQYF. Here the CDR3 DNA reads TGTGCCAGCAGTTATACCGGCCTGATCCAAGAGACCCAGTACTTC.

This clonotype was recorded many times. The chain couples TRBV6-1 to TRBJ2-5; 7 bases agree with TRBD1. The germline gives CDR1 MNHNS, CDR2 SASEGT. The CDR3 has 14 amino acids. The junction had 7 bases not matched to a gene; V was cut back by 4 bases and J by 5 bases. CDR3 residues: CASSGHRGEETQYF. CDR3 in DNA: TGTGCCAGCAGTGGTCACAGGGGAGAGGAGACCCAGTACTTC.

This clonotype was seen at least ten times. The rearrangement joins TRBV11-2 to TRBJ2-7; D possibly uses TRBD1 or TRBD2 (6 bases each). Trimming took off 1 base at V and 2 bases at J, with 12 bases between the two ends. Germline V gene data show CDR1 as SGHAT and CDR2 as FQNNGV. CDR3 length: 15 amino acids. The CDR3 reads CASSLVPGAPYEQYF. In nucleotides, the CDR3 is TGTGCCAGCAGCTTAGTTCCGGGGGCCCCCTACGAGCAGTACTTC.

This clonotype turned up a few times. This chain joins TRBV11-2 and TRBJ2-3, with 8 bases identical to TRBD1. The CDR3 has 15 residues. The J segment lost 2 bases and the V segment lost 4 bases, leaving 5 bases of the junction unmatched. Germline V gene lookup returns CDR1 SGHAT and CDR2 FQNNGV. For the CDR3, the DNA is TGTGCCAGCAGCTCTTGGACAGGGTCCACAGATACGCAGTATTTT. Translating it yields CASSSWTGSTDTQYF.

This clonotype was picked up many times. The chain has TRBV7-2 and TRBJ2-5, with D maybe TRBD2 (6 bases). The ends were cut back, 10 bases at V and 5 bases at J, with 20 bases in the middle. The CDR3 loop spans 14 amino acids. CDR1 is SGHTA and CDR2 is FQGNSA in the germline V gene. The CDR3 reads CATQEGPGRETQYF. The CDR3, as DNA: TGTGCCACTCAGGAGGGCCCGGGGCGGGAGACCCAGTACTTC.

This clonotype was detected many times. The rearrangement uses TRBV20-1 and TRBJ1-2; 9 positions match TRBD1. The CDR3 is 15 amino acids. The trim removed 6 bases at V and 4 bases at J, leaving 12 bases unmatched. Germline V gene data show CDR1 as DFQATT and CDR2 as SNEGSKA (reference sequence). Written as DNA, the CDR3 is TGCAGTGCCCCACCACCGGGACAGGGTGTCTATGGCTACACCTTC. Amino acid sequence: CSAPPPGQGVYGYTF.

The V and J genes are TRBV4-3 and TRBJ1-2, with D maybe TRBD1 (5 bases). This CDR3 has 14 amino acids. Between the trimmed V and J ends, which lost 3 bases and 8 bases, there was a span of 16 bases. Germline-derived CDR1 and CDR2 are LGHNA and YSLEER. CDR3 loop: CASSQTGTAKGYTF. The CDR3 DNA sequence: TGCGCCAGCAGCCAGACCGGGACGGCTAAGGGCTACACCTTC.

This clonotype occurred a few times. The chain recombines TRBV28 with TRBJ2-1, with D unclear. CDR1 MDHEN and CDR2 SYDVKM come from the germline V gene. Trimming took 5 bases from V and 9 from J, leaving 11 bases between them. This CDR3 comprises 12 residues. CDR3 protein: CASSPPGGEQFF. The CDR3 DNA follows: TGTGCCAGCAGTCCGCCGGGTGGTGAGCAGTTCTTC.

This clonotype was seen many times. The chain combines TRBV28 with TRBJ2-2; D is undetermined. This CDR3 is 13 amino acids long. V was pared by 7 bases and J by 0 bases, with 6 bases between. CDR1 and CDR2 (germline): MDHEN, SYDVKM. CDR3 amino acids: CASTTPNTGELFF. CDR3 in DNA: TGTGCCAGCACCACACCGAACACCGGGGAGCTGTTTTTT. Supplemented by reference TRBV28 and TRBJ2-2, the full variable domain reads DVKVTQSSRYLVKRTGEKVFLECVQDMDHENMFWYRQDPGLGLRLIYFSYDVKMKEKGDIPEGYSVSREKKERFSLILESASTNQTSMYLCASTTPNTGELFFGEGSRLTVL.

The chain employs TRBV7-2 and TRBJ1-3; a possible D gene is TRBD1 (6 bases). The CDR3 totals 15 residues. In germline, CDR1 is SGHTA, CDR2 FQGNSA. Trimming shortened V by 5 bases and J by 4 bases, and 15 bases separated the two germline ends. CDR3: CASSRTTGTGNTIYF. CDR3 nucleotide sequence: TGTGCCAGCAGCAGAACCACGGGGACAGGAAACACCATATATTTT. Full variable domain (rest looked up from reference TRBV7-2 and TRBJ1-3): GAGVSQSPSNKVTEKGKDVELRCDPISGHTALYWYRQSLGQGLEFLIYFQGNSAPDKSGLPSDRFSAERTGGSVSTLTIQRTQQEDSAVYLCASSRTTGTGNTIYFGEGSWLTVV.

The genes are TRBV30 and TRBJ2-5; tentatively, D is TRBD2 (5 bases). This CDR3 spans 12 amino acids. V was clipped by 4 bases and J by 1 base, with 7 bases between them. Germline assignment: CDR1 GTSNPN and CDR2 SVGIG (reference sequence). The CDR3 spells CAWTGGQETQYF. The CDR3 DNA follows: TGTGCCTGGACTGGAGGCCAAGAGACCCAGTACTTC.

This clonotype was counted at least ten times. This chain joins TRBV12-3 or TRBV12-4 and TRBJ1-5; 7 nucleotides align to TRBD1. The CDR3 covers 13 residues. The ends lost 6 bases at V and 10 bases at J; junction bases unmatched: 9. The CDR3 spells CASRLTGPSPQHF. The CDR3 DNA follows: TGTGCCAGCAGGTTGACAGGGCCTAGTCCCCAGCATTTT.

This clonotype was seen a handful of times. The rearrangement joins TRBV30 to TRBJ2-3, with 8 nucleotides matching TRBD2. Germline CDR1 is GTSNPN and CDR2 is SVGIG (reference sequence). V trimming: 3 bases; J trimming: 8 bases; junction bases outside the gene matches: 10. The CDR3 spans 14 residues. The CDR3 DNA reads TGTGCCTGGAGGGTAGCGGGGTCTGTTGGTACGCAGTATTTT. Its translation is CAWRVAGSVGTQYF.

This clonotype came up a few times. The chain employs TRBV2 and TRBJ2-1; possible D gene TRBD1, 5 bases. CDR1 and CDR2 (germline): SNHLY, FYNNEI. Trimming removed 2 bases from V and 7 bases from J, with 12 bases in between. The CDR3 loop spans 14 amino acids. The CDR3 sequence: CASSESRGPNEQFF. The CDR3 DNA reads TGTGCCAGCAGTGAATCTAGGGGCCCTAATGAGCAGTTCTTC.

The J gene is TRBJ2-7, the V gene TRBV5-1; perhaps D is TRBD1 or TRBD2 (7 bases each). This CDR3 comprises 15 residues. Germline CDR1 is SGHRS and CDR2 is YFSETQ. V was clipped by 0 bases and J by 3 bases, with 13 bases between them. CDR3 residues: CASSLAPGGDYEQYF. The CDR3 DNA sequence: TGCGCCAGCAGCTTGGCCCCAGGGGGGGACTACGAGCAGTACTTC. Full variable domain (outside the CDR3, taken from reference TRBV5-1 and TRBJ2-7): KAGVTQTPRYLIKTRGQQVTLSCSPISGHRSVSWYQQTPGQGLQFLFEYFSETQRNKGNFPGRFSGRQFSNSRSEMNVSTLELGDSALYLCASSLAPGGDYEQYFGPGTRLTVT.

The chain combines TRBV4-1 with TRBJ2-4; perhaps TRBD1 as D (5 bases). Trimming pared 6 bases from V and 0 bases from J, leaving 15 bases between. CDR1 is MGHRA, CDR2 YSYEKL, per germline. The length of the CDR3 is 16 residues. The CDR3 loop reads CASSEGVAIAKNIQYF. The CDR3 DNA reads TGCGCCAGCAGTGAAGGGGTGGCGATAGCCAAAAACATTCAGTACTTC.

Ten or more counts support this clonotype. V usage is TRBV27 and J usage is TRBJ2-2; D is unresolved. Trimming cost V 6 bases and J 6 bases, with 11 bases left between them. The germline V gene has CDR1 MNHEY and CDR2 SMNVEV (reference sequence). The CDR3 spans 13 residues. CDR3 DNA: TGTGCCAGCAGCTCCCCGGCCCCCGGGGAGCTGTTTTTT. Protein: CASSSPAPGELFF.

This clonotype occurred many times. This rearrangement joins TRBV10-3 to TRBJ1-5; unclear D gene. Germline loops: CDR1 ENHRY, CDR2 SYGVKD. The V end was cut by 6 bases, the J end by 5 bases, with 8 bases between. The length of the CDR3 is 12 residues. The CDR3 sequence is CAIRSGDQPQHF. In DNA, the CDR3 is TGTGCCATCAGGTCAGGCGATCAGCCCCAGCATTTT.